This T cell receptor beta chain originates from a study of OX40 agonist ivuxolimab in advanced cancers. The overall study: Patients were treated with intravenous ivuxolimab, dosed at 0.01 to 10 mg/kg and infused every 2 weeks. Participants, 82.7% male, averaged approximately 65 years of age, ranging from roughly 23 to 90. The eligibility criteria allowed prior anti-PD-1, anti-PD-L1 or anti-CTLA-4 therapy, and around 38% had some.

This CDR3 is 19 amino acids long. CDR1 SGHDT and CDR2 YYEEEE come from the germline V gene. V gave up 0 bases and J gave up 0 bases, with 18 bases separating them. Only one count was recorded for this clone. Its matching antigen is unknown. Whole-study results and caveats: Normalized expansion of T-cell clones was also low for some nonresponders.

The method was immunoSEQ multiplex PCR; TCRdb's version includes in-frame clones alone and lacks a portion of them. Among tens of thousands of clones listed, around four fifths were seen once. The chain uses TRBV5-6 and TRBJ1-4; TRBD1 might be the D (5 bases). This TCR was recovered from an adult with an advanced solid tumor such as melanoma, head and neck, liver or kidney cancer. The input for sequencing was CD4+ or CD8+ T cells sorted from blood, taken in a trial of the OX40 agonist ivuxolimab. The chain's CDR3 is CASSLVGREGGATNEKLFF. The CDR3 DNA sequence: TGTGCCAGCAGCTTGGTAGGCAGGGAAGGAGGAGCAACTAATGAAAAACTGTTTTTT.